These 27 T cell receptor beta chains share one sample of origin, sequenced in a study of tumor-infiltrating lymphocytes in primary liver carcinoma (dated by TCRdb to the late 2010s). Sequencing used an Illumina HiSeq 2500. Using a constant-region primer and ProtoScript II reverse transcriptase, TCRbeta-specific cDNA was reverse-transcribed from about 540 ng total RNA. Construction of the TCRbeta libraries relied on three nested rounds of multiplex PCR, following a slightly modified ARM-PCR procedure. The first two PCR rounds used multiplex TRBV1-TRBV30 forward primers with a Cbeta reverse primer, each for 10 cycles. TCRdb itself trimmed the public reads at Q25 with fastp, ran MiXCR and retained productive beta chains. Each CDR3 protein appears once, grouped with its most common genes and DNA. The sample has around 100,000 distinct CDR3 sequences on record, around two thirds of them singletons. The leading ten clones occupy just over 9.5% of the sample.

Total RNA and DNA were co-extracted from roughly 20-30 mg of bulk tissue with the AllPrep DNA/RNA mini kit, without cell sorting. The sequenced sample was liver tumor tissue from sampling region 5. The cell subset or site label, read with the paper, signifies: tumor region T5, tumor centre. These receptors were obtained from a woman aged 55-69 years with primary liver carcinoma and hepatitis B virus infection.

The chain carries TRBV30 and TRBJ1-6; 7 nucleotides match TRBD1. Per the germline V gene, CDR1 is GTSNPN and CDR2 is SVGIG (reference sequence). Trimming at V came to 7 bases and at J to 0 bases, leaving 9 bases not matched to a gene. The CDR3 is made up of 16 amino acids. The CDR3 bases are TGTGCCTACACCATCGCAGGGGGCTCCTATAATTCACCCCTCCACTTT. Its protein product is CAYTIAGGSYNSPLHF.

Note on this clonotype: This may come from a read error, since a much larger clone is one base off. Here the CDR3 omits its conserved ending phenylalanine or tryptophan, so a read error is the likely source. In nucleotides, the CDR3 is TGCGCCAGCAGCCAACGATTTTCGGACCCCAATCAGCCCCAGCATTTA. Protein product: CASSQRFSDPNQPQHL. V is TRBV4-1 and J is TRBJ1-5, with D uncertain. The ends were cut back, 2 bases at V and 3 bases at J, with 14 bases in the middle. The CDR3 contains 16 residues. Germline V gene data show CDR1 as MGHRA and CDR2 as YSYEKL.

Note on this clonotype: A much larger clone differs by one base, so this may be a read error. The chain recombines TRBV6-5 with TRBJ1-5; the match to TRBD1 covers 8 bases. There are 15 residues in the CDR3. Germline V gene sequence: CDR1 MNHEY, CDR2 SVGAGI. The CDR3: CASSYSGTGDQSQHF. DNA for the CDR3: TGTGCCAGCAGTTACTCGGGGACAGGAGATCAGTCCCAGCATTTT.

The CDR3 nucleotides read TGTGCCAGCAGCTATAGGGAAGGGGGCGACCATGGCTACACCTTC. Translating gives CASSYREGGDHGYTF. The V call is TRBV11-2, the J call TRBJ1-2; 7 bases match TRBD1. Trimming at V came to 4 bases and at J to 6 bases, leaving 11 bases not matched to a gene. Germline V lookup: CDR1 SGHAT, CDR2 FQNNGV. This CDR3 contains 15 residues.

To note about this clonotype: The germline gene is not matched at one end of the junction; a read error may be the cause. The V call is TRBV11-2, the J call TRBJ1-2; a possible D gene is TRBD1 (6 bases). This CDR3 comprises 13 residues. CDR1 is SGHAT, CDR2 FQNNGV, per germline. The CDR3 region has the DNA TGTGTCAGCAGCCTGGACAGAATCTATGGCTACACGTTC. This codes for CVSSLDRIYGYTF.

With regard to this clonotype: Its ends do not fully match the called genes, so a read error is possible. DNA of the CDR3: TGTGTCAGCAGCCAGGCGGGAGGATGCGAGCAGTACTTC. It encodes CVSSQAGGCEQYF. The chain links TRBV5-5 to TRBJ2-7, with 8 bases fitting TRBD2. The CDR3 is 13 amino acids. CDR1 is SGHKS and CDR2 is YYEKEE in the germline V gene (reference sequence).

With respect to this clonotype: A read error may produce the germline difference seen at one junction end. This sequence joins TRBV6-1 and TRBJ2-1; TRBD1 might be the D (5 bases). CDR3 length: 15 residues. Germline CDR1 reads MNHNS; CDR2 reads SASEGT. In nucleotides, the CDR3 is TGTGCCAGCGGTGAAAGGGGAAGGGTCAGGAATGAGCAGTTCTTC. It encodes CASGERGRVRNEQFF.

This clonotype appeared a single time. One end of the junction does not line up with germline, which may come from a read error. The gene calls are TRBV11-1 and TRBJ1-1; no clear D. The CDR3 is 15 residues long. Germline values: CDR1 SGHAT, CDR2 FQDESV (reference sequence). In DNA form, the CDR3 reads TGTGCCAGCAGCCATTCGGTACAACTGAACATTGAAGCTTTCTTT. It specifies CASSHSVQLNIEAFF.

V is TRBV29-1 and J is TRBJ2-1; TRBD2 matches 8 bases. This CDR3 contains 13 residues. The germline V gene encodes CDR1 SQVTM and CDR2 ANQGSEA. CDR3 in DNA: TGCAGTGTTTGGGGACTAGAGTACAATGAGCAGTTCTTC. Its protein is CSVWGLEYNEQFF.

On this clonotype: Mismatch with germline at one junction end may stem from a read error. V gene TRBV12-3 or TRBV12-4 combines with J gene TRBJ2-1; 11 bases line up with TRBD2. This CDR3 is 16 amino acids long. For the CDR3, the DNA is TGTACCAGCATGAAGTCTGGGACTAGCGGATACAATGAGCAGTTCTTC. This translates into CTSMKSGTSGYNEQFF.

For this clonotype: A much more abundant neighbour one base away suggests this may be a read error. V usage is TRBV9 and J usage is TRBJ1-1, with D perhaps TRBD1 (5 bases). Germline-derived CDR1 and CDR2 are SGDLS and YYNGEE. The CDR3 runs to 15 residues. CDR3 region: CPSSVEGRMNTEAFF. The CDR3 DNA sequence: TGTCCCAGCAGCGTAGAGGGACGGATGAACACTGAAGCTTTCTTT.

The J gene is TRBJ1-1, the V gene TRBV7-9; D gene uncertain. This CDR3 has 13 amino acids. V shed 2 bases and J shed 4 bases, with 8 bases lying between them. CDR1 and CDR2 (germline): SEHNR, FQNEAQ (reference sequence). CDR3 sequence (DNA): TGTGCCAGCAGCTTATGGGGTAGCACTGAAGCTTTCTTT. Encoded protein: CASSLWGSTEAFF.

This clonotype was counted between two and nine times. A much larger clone is a single base away; this may be a read error. CDR3 sequence reads: CASRESNYGHTF. The CDR3 DNA is TGCGCCAGCAGGGAGAGCAACTATGGCCACACCTTC. V is TRBV5-1 and J is TRBJ1-2; D not resolved. CDR1 is SGHRS and CDR2 is YFSETQ in the germline V gene. The CDR3 loop spans 12 amino acids.

Worth noting for this clonotype: One end of the junction varies from germline; a read error may be responsible. The chain joins TRBV11-2 to TRBJ2-5; D gene uncertain. The CDR3 has 11 amino acids. Germline loops: CDR1 SGHAT, CDR2 FQNNGV. CDR3 nucleotide sequence: TGTGCCAGCAGCTTAAATGAGACCCAGTGCTTC. This gives the protein CASSLNETQCF. Variable domain in full (rest from reference TRBV11-2 and TRBJ2-5): EAGVAQSPRYKIIEKRQSVAFWCNPISGHATLYWYQQILGQGPKLLIQFQNNGVVDDSQLPKDRFSAERLKGVDSTLKIQPAKLEDSAVYLCASSLNETQCFGPGTRLLVL.

This chain joins TRBV28 and TRBJ2-1; D ambiguous. With 7 bases removed from V and 8 bases from J, the gap between germline ends came to 12 bases. Germline CDR1 MDHEN, CDR2 SYDVKM. The CDR3 is made up of 12 amino acids. In DNA form, the CDR3 reads TGTGCCAGCAAATTGGCACTGGATGAGCAGTTCTTC. This translates into CASKLALDEQFF.

This chain's CDR3 is CASNPRTVGLREQYF. CDR3 in DNA: TGTGCCAGCAACCCTCGGACAGTAGGGCTACGCGAGCAGTACTTC. V gene TRBV11-1 combines with J gene TRBJ2-7, with D perhaps TRBD1 (6 bases). This CDR3 spans 15 amino acids. Germline CDR1 reads SGHAT; CDR2 reads FQDESV (reference sequence). V lost 7 bases and J 6 bases, leaving 22 bases between the germline ends.

A remark on this clonotype: The junction departs from the called germline gene at one end, perhaps through a read error. The J gene is TRBJ1-1, the V gene TRBV5-1; 8 nucleotides agree with TRBD1. CDR3 size: 13 residues. Germline CDR1 reads SGHRS; CDR2 reads YFSETQ. The CDR3 is CAGSLAATGEAFF. Written as DNA, the CDR3 is TGCGCCGGCAGCTTGGCTGCGACAGGGGAAGCCTTCTTT.

This chain uses TRBV14 with TRBJ2-1; a possible D gene is TRBD2 (6 bases). Looked up from germline, CDR1 is SGHDN and CDR2 is FVKESK. This CDR3 is built from 16 residues. With 6 bases removed from V and 9 bases from J, the gap between germline ends came to 24 bases. CDR3 sequence: CASSRVGGTDLGEQFF. The CDR3 nucleotides are TGTGCCAGCAGTCGAGTGGGCGGGACTGACCTTGGTGAGCAGTTCTTC.

On this clonotype itself: A much larger clone differs from this one at a single base, so this may be a read error. It is likely a read error, because the conserved phenylalanine at the end of the CDR3 is missing. V is TRBV5-1 and J is TRBJ2-6; no definite D call. With 5 bases removed from V and 0 bases from J, the gap between germline ends came to 9 bases. The V gene's germline CDR1 is SGHRS and CDR2 YFSETQ. The CDR3 is 15 amino acids. As DNA, the CDR3 is TGCGCCAGCAGGGGTCAAACCTCTGGGGCCAACGTCCTGACTTCC. Its protein is CASRGQTSGANVLTS.

A remark on this clonotype: Possible read error: a much larger clone is one base away. The V and J genes are TRBV28 and TRBJ1-1, with D possibly TRBD1 on 5 matching bases. The CDR3 length is 15 residues. The germline V gene encodes CDR1 MDHEN and CDR2 SYDVKM. For the CDR3, the DNA is TGTGTCAGCAGTGGGAACGGGAGGGGGAACACTGAAGCTTTCTTT. Its protein product is CVSSGNGRGNTEAFF.

A word on this clonotype: A read error may account for a junction end that differs from germline. The chain recombines TRBV5-4 with TRBJ2-7; D is perhaps TRBD1 or TRBD2 (5 bases each). The germline V gene has CDR1 SGHNT and CDR2 YYREEE (reference sequence). This CDR3 region has 16 residues. The CDR3 DNA is TGTGCCAGCAGCCCCCGCGGAGGTGACAGAGCCTACGAGGAGTACTTC. Protein: CASSPRGGDRAYEEYF.

This clonotype was recorded a few times. The chain employs TRBV20-1 and TRBJ2-7; 7 bases align to TRBD1. Germline loops: CDR1 DFQATT, CDR2 SNEGSKA (reference sequence). The V gene end was trimmed by 3 bases and the J gene end by 3 bases; junction bases not matched to a gene: 5. There are 13 residues in the CDR3. The CDR3 protein is CSASLRQGYEQYF. The CDR3 DNA follows: TGCAGTGCTAGCCTCCGACAGGGCTACGAGCAGTACTTC.

This clonotype was counted ten times or more. The chain is built from TRBV6-6 and TRBJ2-7; 8 bases map to TRBD2. The CDR3 contains 17 residues. The V and J ends lost 7 bases and 3 bases, in that order; junction bases with no gene match: 17. CDR1 and CDR2 from the germline V gene are MNHNY and SVGAGI (reference sequence). CDR3 protein: CASIASGQTWGHYEQYF. CDR3 nucleotide sequence: TGTGCCAGCATTGCTAGCGGGCAAACTTGGGGACACTACGAGCAGTACTTC.

This clonotype was seen just once. A junction end diverges from the germline sequence, so it may reflect a read error. The chain carries TRBV29-1 and TRBJ2-6, with 10 positions matching TRBD1. The germline V gene encodes CDR1 SQVTM and CDR2 ANQGSEA. CDR3 length equals 19 residues. The CDR3 coding sequence is TGCAACGTCGAAGCCCCCCCCGGGACAGGGGATACTGGAGCCAACGTCCTGACTTTC. Encoded protein: CNVEAPPGTGDTGANVLTF.

Remarks on this clonotype: An end of the junction differs from the germline gene, which may be a read error. The genes are TRBV5-1 and TRBJ1-1; D remains ambiguous. CDR3 length equals 15 residues. The germline gives CDR1 SGHRS, CDR2 YFSETQ. CDR3 bases: TGCGCCAGCAGCTTGGCCGCGACGATGAGCACTGGAGCTTTCTTT. Translation gives CASSLAATMSTGAFF.

Turning to this clonotype: An end of the junction does not agree with germline; a read error may underlie this. V gene TRBV4-2 combines with J gene TRBJ2-1; 10 bases are shared with TRBD2. Germline values: CDR1 LGHNA, CDR2 YNFKEQ. This CDR3 has 15 amino acids. The DNA for the CDR3 is TGTGCCCGCAGCCAGGAACTAGCGGGGAAGGGTGAGCAGTTCTTC. Its protein product is CARSQELAGKGEQFF.

A remark on this clonotype: One base away lies a much larger clone, so this may be a sequencing read error. The conserved phenylalanine or tryptophan normally closing the CDR3 is absent here, so this likely arose from a read error. The rearrangement links TRBV28 to TRBJ2-7; 10 bases fit TRBD2. J gave up 2 bases and V 3 bases, and 7 bases lay outside the gene matches. CDR3 length equals 16 residues. Germline V gives CDR1 MDHEN, CDR2 SYDVKM. CDR3 in amino acids: CASSFLGLASPYEQYL. CDR3 nucleotides: TGTGCCAGCAGTTTCCTGGGACTAGCGTCTCCCTACGAGCAGTACCTC.